This TCR beta chain was retrieved from a study of blood T cells in healthy people across ages. This clonotype has just a few counts. The CDR3 is 22 amino acids. The ends lost 7 bases at V and 0 bases at J; junction bases unmatched: 22. CDR1 is MDHEN and CDR2 is SYDVKM in the germline V gene. Next came a second PCR, run for about 7 to 12 cycles, which used a sample-barcoded 5' primer along with a J-beta primer mix. Template switching added a 12-random-nucleotide identifier to every cDNA molecule. TCRdb analysed the 5' RACE reads with MiXCR anew, one entry per CDR3 protein. The sample contains some 1.5 million distinct CDR3 sequences, roughly 27% of which appear only once.

What was sequenced was blood. This chain joins TRBV28 and TRBJ2-4; 12 nucleotides match TRBD1. The clonotype comes from a woman aged 25 to 39 in good health. The DNA for the CDR3 is TGTGCCAGCAATACCGGGACAGGGGGCTTCGGGGGGGATGAACTAGCCAAAAACATTCAGTACTTC. Its translation is CASNTGTGGFGGDELAKNIQYF.